This record looks at one TCR beta chain sequence and its context. Its antigen remains unknown. The sample belongs to a study of cytomegalovirus exposure and HLA in healthy donors. Amplification used 60 Vbeta primers and 13 Jbeta primers. Generated by immunoSEQ multiplex PCR, the TCRdb table keeps only in-frame clones and is missing some. The sample holds over 150,000 clones, roughly four fifths seen once. Per germline, CDR1 MNHEY and CDR2 SMNVEV (reference sequence). The CDR3 covers 14 residues. With 2 bases removed from V and 1 base from J, the gap between germline ends came to 7 bases. General study results and limits: Data from an earlier analysis indicated that most TCR beta V segments were productive either about 90% or about 30% of the time.

Donors were ostensibly healthy at sampling, although undocumented immune exposures were probable. This clonotype was obtained from a girl aged 5-17 years in good health and CMV-seropositive. The source material was PBMCs. The chain joins TRBV27 to TRBJ2-3; D possibly corresponds to TRBD2 (6 bases). The CDR3 sequence: CASSLKRGTDTQYF. The CDR3 bases are TGTGCCAGCAGTTTAAAGCGGGGCACAGATACGCAGTATTTT.